The T cell receptor (beta chain) described here comes from a study of T-cell reconstitution after alpha-beta-depleted transplantation in children. CDR3 size: 18 residues. Trimming stripped 6 bases from V and 0 bases from J, with 23 bases between. The library targeted TCRbeta and was prepared with unique molecular identifiers. Using its own MiXCR run on the PCR reads, TCRdb lists one record per CDR3 protein. Altogether roughly 590,000 distinct CDR3 sequences are present, roughly 17% being singletons, with the ten largest covering 1.1%. This sequence was found in a human donor who donated a stem cell graft to a child with acute myeloid leukemia. The chain carries TRBV12-3 or TRBV12-4 and TRBJ2-5; a weak D match, TRBD2 (6 bases). Sequencing was performed on PBMCs from the stem cell graft donor, taken from the stem cell graft. The CDR3 sequence: CASSFRLPRDSDQETQYF. In nucleotides, the CDR3 is TGTGCCAGCAGCTTTCGTCTTCCTCGGGACTCCGACCAAGAGACCCAGTACTTC.